The clone carrying this TCR beta chain has just one count. This entry belongs to a study of blood T cell repertoires in COVID-19. Study summary: Samples taken during acute and convalescent COVID-19 were collected in the United States, Italy and Spain. Sample material is recorded as cDNA or gDNA derived from T cells, B-cell-depleted T cells, or PBMCs.

Authors' analysis steps: Reference gene primer amplification yielded estimated nucleated cell counts. Libraries were prepared by immunoSEQ multiplex PCR; TCRdb keeps only in-frame clonotypes and omits some of them. V, J and clone size reflect that table, while D and trimming were determined from the DNA. In the table there are about 310,000 clones, around 90% of which are singletons. Germline values: CDR1 LNHNV, CDR2 YYDKDF (reference sequence). V lost 5 bases and J lost 2; bases outside the gene matches: 8. This CDR3 has 15 residues. Enrollment of patients from Seattle took place during active infection, with longitudinal follow-up.

The specimen sequenced was peripheral blood. This TCR was sampled from a middle-aged woman with COVID-19, enrolled during active disease. The chain has TRBV15 and TRBJ1-1, with TRBD1 matching 7 bases. The CDR3 DNA reads TGTGCCACCAGCCAAGGGGACAGAACTAACACTGAAGCTTTCTTT. This encodes CATSQGDRTNTEAFF.